Sequencing of this T cell receptor beta chain was carried out in a study of Tregs in tolerant kidney transplant recipients. Across the whole study: Sorted recipient Tregs were expanded on donor B cells with IL-2, restimulated day 11. Activated donor B cells came from roughly 11-day culture on CD40L 3T3 cells. Sorting after B cell culture yielded CD25+CD127- and 4-1BB+CD40L- CD4+ cells.

Profiling relied on immunoSEQ multiplex PCR, and the TCRdb table lists in-frame clones only, not all of them. The sample yields more than 2,500 clones, 40% to 50% seen once. Worth noting for this clone: Its antigen is not known.

CDR1 and CDR2 (germline): SGDLS, YYNGEE. Trimming took 4 bases from V and 1 from J, leaving 11 bases between them. This CDR3 contains 15 residues. Sequencing was carried out using Tregs from blood grown in culture. This chain joins TRBV9 and TRBJ2-2; unclear D gene. The source of this sequence is a human donor in good health. The chain's CDR3 is CASSFGRLNTGELFF. DNA for the CDR3: TGTGCCAGCAGCTTCGGACGATTGAACACCGGGGAGCTGTTTTTT.